The 27 T cell receptor beta chains below all came from one sample that was sequenced in a study of shared clonotypes between healthy human individuals. Method: immunoSEQ multiplex PCR; TCRdb's copy keeps in-frame clones and lacks some. This sample has roughly 500,000 clones, with about 79% found just once. Sequencing used PBMCs. The source is a woman between 40 and 50 years old in good health. Some clones in this sample may be carry-over from other donors' samples.

The chain recombines TRBV28 with TRBJ1-5; maybe TRBD1 (5 bases). CDR3 length equals 16 residues. V gave up 6 bases and J gave up 4 bases, with 19 bases separating them. Per germline, CDR1 MDHEN and CDR2 SYDVKM. In nucleotides, the CDR3 is TGTGCCAGCAGCTTTCCCTACACGGGGGATAATCAGCCCCAGCATTTT. Protein sequence: CASSFPYTGDNQPQHF.

The gene calls are TRBV9 and TRBJ2-3, with D perhaps given as TRBD1 or TRBD2 (5 bases each). The CDR3 is made up of 14 amino acids. Per germline, CDR1 SGDLS and CDR2 YYNGEE. Trimming pared 7 bases from V and 0 bases from J, leaving 12 bases between. The CDR3 DNA follows: TGTGCCAGCGCGAGGGGAACTAGCACAGATACGCAGTATTTT. Translated, it gives CASARGTSTDTQYF.

A single count supports this clone. The chain couples TRBV5-1 to TRBJ2-2, with 10 bases that match TRBD2. V dropped 2 bases and J dropped 2; count of bases not matched to a gene: 3. This CDR3 spans 16 amino acids. CDR1 is SGHRS, CDR2 YFSETQ, per germline. CDR3 in amino acids: CASSFLAGGNTGELFF. The CDR3 DNA is TGCGCCAGCAGCTTCTTAGCGGGAGGCAACACCGGGGAGCTGTTTTTT. The complete variable domain, with remaining parts taken from reference TRBV5-1 and TRBJ2-2, reads KAGVTQTPRYLIKTRGQQVTLSCSPISGHRSVSWYQQTPGQGLQFLFEYFSETQRNKGNFPGRFSGRQFSNSRSEMNVSTLELGDSALYLCASSFLAGGNTGELFFGEGSRLTVL.

The V gene is TRBV29-1, the J gene TRBJ2-5, with 11 positions matching TRBD2. The J call is in doubt because the DNA end fits TRBJ2-7 better. Germline V gives CDR1 SQVTM, CDR2 ANQGSEA. The CDR3 sequence is 13 residues long. The CDR3 sequence is CSVETSGIYEQYF. CDR3 sequence (DNA): TGCAGCGTTGAGACTAGCGGGATCTACGAGCAGTACTTC.

The rearrangement uses TRBV6-4 and TRBJ2-6; D is undetermined. The CDR3 length is 14 residues. Looked up from germline, CDR1 is MRHNA and CDR2 is SNTAGT. V lost 3 bases and J lost 3, with 6 bases in between. The chain's CDR3 is CASSEVIGANVLTF. CDR3 in DNA: TGTGCCAGCAGTGAAGTCATTGGGGCCAACGTCCTGACTTTC.

A note on this clone: A read error may explain this, as a much larger clone is one base away. V gene TRBV5-1 combines with J gene TRBJ2-5, with D perhaps matching TRBD2 (5 bases). Germline V gene lookup returns CDR1 SGHRS and CDR2 YFSETQ. The CDR3 covers 14 residues. The CDR3 spells CASSETRNQEAQYF. The CDR3 nucleotides read TGCGCCAGCAGCGAAACTAGAAACCAAGAGGCCCAGTACTTC.

In its sample, this clone was seen once. This chain connects TRBV9 to TRBJ2-7; 7 positions agree with TRBD1. This CDR3 has 14 residues. CDR1 is SGDLS and CDR2 is YYNGEE in the germline V gene. V trimming: 4 bases; J trimming: 0 bases; junction bases outside the gene matches: 4. In DNA form, the CDR3 reads TGTGCCAGCAGCATGACAGGGAACTCCTACGAGCAGTACTTC. Translated, it gives CASSMTGNSYEQYF. The variable domain in full, completed from reference TRBV9 and TRBJ2-7, reads DSGVTQTPKHLITATGQRVTLRCSPRSGDLSVYWYQQSLDQGLQFLIQYYNGEERAKGNILERFSAQQFPDLHSELNLSSLELGDSALYFCASSMTGNSYEQYFGPGTRLTVT.

In its sample, this clone was seen many times. Other DNA sequences from this sample encode an identical CDR3 as well. The chain uses TRBV4-1 and TRBJ2-7; 8 bases map to TRBD2. V was clipped by 4 bases and J by 10 bases; unmatched bases: 18. There are 16 residues in the CDR3. Germline V gives CDR1 MGHRA, CDR2 YSYEKL. CDR3 in DNA: TGCGCCAGCAGCCGCACGCCCGGACTAGCTCAACTCGGTCAGTACTTC. The encoded protein is CASSRTPGLAQLGQYF.

A note on this clone: One end of the junction fails to match germline, which may point to a read error. The rearrangement uses TRBV7-7 and TRBJ2-7, with D perhaps given as TRBD1 or TRBD2 (5 bases each). This CDR3 is built from 14 residues. CDR1 and CDR2 from the germline V gene are SSHAT and FNYEAQ (reference sequence). The CDR3 DNA sequence: TGTGCTAGCAGCTCGACTACCACACTGGGACCCCTCATCTTC. Its protein is CASSSTTTLGPLIF.

The chain is built from TRBV11-3 and TRBJ1-5; no clear D gene. Germline values: CDR1 SGHNT, CDR2 YENEEA. Trimming removed 1 base from V and 7 bases from J, with 8 bases in between. This CDR3 comprises 13 residues. The CDR3: CASSLAGGQPQHF. The CDR3 region has the DNA TGTGCCAGCAGCTTAGCCGGAGGGCAGCCCCAGCATTTT.

This clone was seen a handful of times. CDR3 bases: TGTGCCAGCAGGGCAGATTACTATGGCTACACCTTC. It translates to CASRADYYGYTF. V is TRBV6-5 and J is TRBJ1-2, with D hard to call. V lost 6 bases to trimming and J lost 3 bases, with 8 bases between them. This CDR3 has 12 residues. Germline V gives CDR1 MNHEY, CDR2 SVGAGI.

This rearrangement joins TRBV25-1 to TRBJ1-4; D is undetermined. This CDR3 comprises 17 residues. Deletions cut 1 base from V and 2 bases from J, with 14 bases between. Germline CDR1 MGHDK, CDR2 SYGVNS. CDR3 bases: TGTGCCAGCAGTGAATGGCATCTAGGGCGTACTAATGAAAAACTGTTTTTT. Its protein product is CASSEWHLGRTNEKLFF.

The genes are TRBV5-1 and TRBJ1-1; D uncertain. The CDR3 covers 12 residues. Looked up from germline, CDR1 is SGHRS and CDR2 is YFSETQ. The V end was cut by 0 bases, the J end by 7 bases, with 7 bases between. CDR3 protein: CASSLGGDEAFF. The CDR3 DNA follows: TGCGCCAGCAGCTTGGGCGGGGATGAAGCTTTCTTT.

Remarks on this clone: In the same sample, other DNA sequences code for this CDR3. The chain couples TRBV28 to TRBJ1-2; D might be TRBD1 (5 bases). The CDR3 loop spans 13 amino acids. Germline CDR1 MDHEN, CDR2 SYDVKM. The V gene lost 2 bases and the J gene lost 4 bases, with 8 bases spanning the gap. CDR3 region: CASSLQGGYGYTF. The CDR3 DNA reads TGTGCCAGCAGTTTACAGGGCGGCTATGGCTACACCTTC.

This clone was observed a single time. The V gene is TRBV5-1, the J gene TRBJ2-3; 9 bases line up with TRBD2. Germline CDR1 SGHRS, CDR2 YFSETQ. This CDR3 has 17 amino acids. Trimming removed 0 bases from V and 0 bases from J; junction bases left unmatched: 5. CDR3 bases: TGCGCCAGCAGCTTGGCCAGGCTAGCGGGAAGCACAGATACGCAGTATTTT. Amino acid sequence: CASSLARLAGSTDTQYF.

As for this clone: Since the CDR3 does not end with the conserved phenylalanine or tryptophan, this likely comes from a read error. The chain employs TRBV7-2 and TRBJ1-2, with TRBD1 matching 9 bases. J gave up 5 bases and V 2 bases, and 9 bases lay outside the gene matches. Germline lookup yields CDR1 SGHTA and CDR2 FQGNSA. The CDR3 contains 16 residues. The CDR3 reads CASSLNSGQGGYGYTL. In DNA, the CDR3 is TGTGCCAGCAGCTTAAATTCGGGACAGGGTGGATATGGCTACACCCTC.

The V call is TRBV18, the J call TRBJ2-5, with 15 bases lining up with TRBD2. The J segment lost 4 bases and the V segment lost 3 bases, leaving 6 bases of the junction unmatched. This CDR3 region has 17 residues. CDR1 is KGHSH, CDR2 LQKENI, per germline. CDR3 DNA sequence: TGTGCCAGCTCACCTGGGACTAGCGGGAGGTTAGGAGAGACCCAGTACTTC. Its translation: CASSPGTSGRLGETQYF. Full variable domain (missing parts from reference TRBV18 and TRBJ2-5): NAGVMQNPRHLVRRRGQEARLRCSPMKGHSHVYWYRQLPEEGLKFMVYLQKENIIDESGMPKERFSAEFPKEGPSILRIQQVVRGDSAAYFCASSPGTSGRLGETQYFGPGTRLLVL.

The genes are TRBV4-2 and TRBJ2-5; 10 nucleotides match TRBD1. The CDR3 consists of 16 residues. The V and J ends lost 1 base and 4 bases, in that order; junction bases with no gene match: 6. Germline CDR1 is LGHNA and CDR2 is YNFKEQ. CDR3: CASSQGDRGEGETQYF. CDR3 nucleotides: TGTGCCAGCAGCCAAGGGGACAGGGGTGAGGGAGAGACCCAGTACTTC.

The rearrangement links TRBV7-9 to TRBJ1-4; D is undetermined. There are 13 residues in the CDR3. Germline values: CDR1 SEHNR, CDR2 FQNEAQ (reference sequence). Trimming took off 4 bases at V and 5 bases at J, with 8 bases between the two ends. In nucleotides, the CDR3 is TGTGCCAGCAGCTCCTACGGGAATGAAAAACTGTTTTTT. As protein: CASSSYGNEKLFF. Drawing the rest from reference TRBV7-9 and TRBJ1-4, the complete variable domain is DTGVSQNPRHKITKRGQNVTFRCDPISEHNRLYWYRQTLGQGPEFLTYFQNEAQLEKSRLLSDRFSAERPKGSFSTLEIQRTEQGDSAMYLCASSSYGNEKLFFGSGTQLSVL.

This clone has a single count. The CDR3: CAWSSQGAWGISGANVLTF. DNA for the CDR3: TGTGCCTGGAGTTCCCAGGGGGCATGGGGAATCTCTGGGGCCAACGTCCTGACTTTC. The chain joins TRBV30 to TRBJ2-6; 8 nucleotides align to TRBD1. Germline V CDR1 and CDR2: GTSNPN, SVGIG (reference sequence). There are 19 residues in the CDR3. The V and J ends lost 2 bases and 0 bases, in that order; junction bases with no gene match: 12. Full variable domain (remainder filled in from reference TRBV30 and TRBJ2-6): SQTIHQWPATLVQPVGSPLSLECTVEGTSNPNLYWYRQAAGRGLQLLFYSVGIGQISSEVPQNLSASRPQDRQFILSSKKLLLSDSGFYLCAWSSQGAWGISGANVLTFGAGSRLTVL.

V and J are TRBV6-6 and TRBJ1-1; D gene uncertain. Trimming pared 6 bases from V and 2 bases from J, leaving 7 bases between. The CDR3 sequence is 12 residues long. Germline V gene sequence: CDR1 MNHNY, CDR2 SVGAGI (reference sequence). The CDR3 sequence is CASSPINTEAFF. CDR3 coding DNA: TGTGCCAGCAGCCCTATTAACACTGAAGCTTTCTTT.

The gene calls are TRBV7-9 and TRBJ2-1; 7 bases are shared with TRBD2. CDR3 length: 15 amino acids. The ends lost 8 bases at V and 4 bases at J; junction bases unmatched: 11. CDR1 is SEHNR, CDR2 FQNEAQ, per germline (reference sequence). CDR3 bases: TGTGCCAGCGTGAACGCGGGGGACCGTTACAATGAGCAGTTCTTC. Its translation is CASVNAGDRYNEQFF.

The sample holds a few counts of this clone. This chain joins TRBV27 and TRBJ2-2, with 11 bases matching TRBD1. Germline V CDR1 and CDR2: MNHEY, SMNVEV (reference sequence). Germline trimming cut 2 bases from V and 7 bases from J; bases unmatched to any gene: 6. This CDR3 comprises 16 residues. The CDR3 protein is CASSLRRGTGGGELFF. The CDR3 coding sequence is TGTGCCAGCAGTTTACGGAGGGGGACAGGGGGCGGGGAGCTGTTTTTT.

This clone came up a few times. Given a far larger clone just one base away, this is likely a sequencing read error. The V and J genes are TRBV7-7 and TRBJ2-1; 10 bases align to TRBD2. V lost 4 bases and J lost 7; bases outside the gene matches: 1. The CDR3 has 13 residues. Germline V CDR1 and CDR2: SSHAT, FNYEAQ (reference sequence). This CDR3 is CASSSGLANEQFF. The CDR3, as DNA: TGTGCCAGCAGCTCGGGACTAGCGAATGAGCAGTTCTTC.

This sequence joins TRBV23-1 and TRBJ1-2; D is possibly TRBD1 (5 bases). TRBV23-1 is given ORF status, its function remaining uncertain. V was trimmed by 1 base and J by 4 bases, leaving 22 bases between them. There are 18 residues in the CDR3. CDR3 nucleotide sequence: TGCGCCAGCAGTCAATTAATCCCGCAGGGACTGAGAAGCTATGGCTACACCTTC. Amino acids: CASSQLIPQGLRSYGYTF.

CDR3 in amino acids: CASSPGLAYEQYF. CDR3 bases: TGTGCCAGCAGCCCGGGACTAGCTTACGAGCAGTACTTC. The J gene is TRBJ2-7, the V gene TRBV5-4; 9 positions agree with TRBD2. Germline CDR1 reads SGHNT; CDR2 reads YYREEE (reference sequence). The J segment lost 4 bases and the V segment lost 4 bases, leaving 3 bases of the junction unmatched. The CDR3 sequence is 13 residues long.

CDR3 sequence: CASSKDSYEQYF. DNA of the CDR3: TGTGCCAGCTCAAAGGACAGCTACGAGCAGTACTTC. The chain combines TRBV18 with TRBJ2-7, with a possible D match to TRBD1 (6 bases). Germline lookup yields CDR1 KGHSH and CDR2 LQKENI. V was pared by 5 bases and J by 3 bases, with 8 bases between. This CDR3 comprises 12 residues.